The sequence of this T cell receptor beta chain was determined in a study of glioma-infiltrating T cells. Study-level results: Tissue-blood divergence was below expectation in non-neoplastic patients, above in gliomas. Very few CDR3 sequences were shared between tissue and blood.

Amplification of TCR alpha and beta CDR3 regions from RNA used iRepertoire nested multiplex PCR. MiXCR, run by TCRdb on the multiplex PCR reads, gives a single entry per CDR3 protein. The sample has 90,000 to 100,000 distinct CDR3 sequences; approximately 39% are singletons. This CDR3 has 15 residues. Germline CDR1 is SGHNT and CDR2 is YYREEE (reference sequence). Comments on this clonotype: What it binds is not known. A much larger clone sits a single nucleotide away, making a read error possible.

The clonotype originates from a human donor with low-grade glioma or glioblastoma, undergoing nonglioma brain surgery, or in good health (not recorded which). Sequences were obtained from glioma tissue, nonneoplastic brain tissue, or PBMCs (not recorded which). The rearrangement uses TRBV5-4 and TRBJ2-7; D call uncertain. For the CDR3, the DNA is TGTGCCAGCAGCTACCTCGCCGGGCTCTCCTACGAGCGGTACTTC. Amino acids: CASSYLAGLSYERYF.